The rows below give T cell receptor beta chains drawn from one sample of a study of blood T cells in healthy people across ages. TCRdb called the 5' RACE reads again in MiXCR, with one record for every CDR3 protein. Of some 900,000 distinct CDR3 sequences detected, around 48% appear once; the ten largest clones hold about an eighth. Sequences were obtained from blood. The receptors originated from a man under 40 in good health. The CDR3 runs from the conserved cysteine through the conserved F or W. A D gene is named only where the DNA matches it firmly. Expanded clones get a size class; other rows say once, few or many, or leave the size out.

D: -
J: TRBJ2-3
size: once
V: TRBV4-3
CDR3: CASSQGPGADTQYF
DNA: TGCGCCAGCAGCCAAGGCCCAGGGGCAGATACGCAGTATTTT

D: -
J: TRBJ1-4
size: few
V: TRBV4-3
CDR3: CASSQWGRSEKLFF
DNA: TGCGCCAGCAGCCAATGGGGTCGAAGCGAAAAACTGTTTTTT

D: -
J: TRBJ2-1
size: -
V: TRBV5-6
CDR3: CASSVNWEQFF
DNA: TGTGCCAGCAGCGTAAATTGGGAGCAGTTCTTC

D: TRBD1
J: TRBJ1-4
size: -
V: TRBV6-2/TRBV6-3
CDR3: CASSYSNRGKLFF
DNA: TGTGCCAGCAGTTACTCGAACAGGGGAAAACTGTTTTTT

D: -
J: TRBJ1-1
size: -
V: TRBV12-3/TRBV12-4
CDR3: CASSFRLGDTEAFF
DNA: TGTGCCAGCAGTTTCAGATTGGGAGACACTGAAGCTTTCTTT

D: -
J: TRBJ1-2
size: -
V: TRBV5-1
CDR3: CASSTGGGVNYGYTF
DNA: TGCGCCAGCAGCACCGGGGGGGGTGTTAACTATGGCTACACCTTC

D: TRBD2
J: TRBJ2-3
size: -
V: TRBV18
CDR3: CASSPFAAGVTDTQYF
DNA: TGTGCCAGCTCACCCTTCGCAGCGGGGGTTACAGATACGCAGTATTTT

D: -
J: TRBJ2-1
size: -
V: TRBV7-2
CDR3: CASSLVAEGADVQETQFF
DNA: TGTGCCAGCAGCTTAGTGGCAGAGGGTGCCGATGTCCAAGAGACCCAGTTCTTC

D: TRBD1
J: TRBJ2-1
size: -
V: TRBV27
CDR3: CASSYDRVVRSYNEQFF
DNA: TGTGCCAGCAGTTACGACAGGGTAGTTCGTTCCTACAATGAGCAGTTCTTC

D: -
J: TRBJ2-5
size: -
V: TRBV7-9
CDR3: CSSSLPLGEQYF
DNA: TGTTCCAGCAGCTTACCTCTGGGAGAGCAGTACTTC

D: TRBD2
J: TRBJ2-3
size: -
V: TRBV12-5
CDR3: CASGLILAGFTDTQYF
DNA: TGTGCTAGTGGTTTGATCCTAGCGGGGTTCACAGATACGCAGTATTTT

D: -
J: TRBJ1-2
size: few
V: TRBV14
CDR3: CASSQFTGNYGYTF
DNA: TGTGCCAGCAGCCAGTTTACGGGGAACTATGGCTACACCTTC

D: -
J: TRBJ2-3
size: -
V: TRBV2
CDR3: CASSFLVVRTDTQYF
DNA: TGTGCCAGCAGCTTCTTAGTGGTCCGGACAGATACGCAGTATTTT

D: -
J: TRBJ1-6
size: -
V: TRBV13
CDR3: CASSLGGSPPENSPLHF
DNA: TGTGCCAGCAGCTTAGGGGGGTCGCCCCCTGAAAATTCACCCCTCCACTTT

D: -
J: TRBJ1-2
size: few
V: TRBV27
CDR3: CASSLKGRGYGYTF
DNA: TGTGCCAGCAGTTTAAAAGGGCGAGGCTATGGCTACACCTTC

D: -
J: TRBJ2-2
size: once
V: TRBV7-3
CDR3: CASSLGAENTGELFF
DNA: TGTGCCAGCAGCTTGGGGGCAGAGAACACCGGGGAGCTGTTTTTT

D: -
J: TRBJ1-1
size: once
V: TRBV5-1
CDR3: CASSPDPGRQNTEAFF
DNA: TGCGCCAGCAGCCCGGACCCCGGGAGGCAGAACACTGAAGCTTTCTTT

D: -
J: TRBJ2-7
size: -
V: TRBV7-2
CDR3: CARSFSRYEQYF
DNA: TGTGCCCGCAGCTTTTCACGATACGAGCAGTACTTC

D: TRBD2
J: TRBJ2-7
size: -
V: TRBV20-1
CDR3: CSANRDYFSYEQYF
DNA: TGCAGTGCTAACCGGGACTACTTCTCCTACGAGCAGTACTTC

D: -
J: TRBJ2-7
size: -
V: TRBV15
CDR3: CATSRDLPGLGYEQYF
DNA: TGTGCCACCAGCAGAGATCTCCCAGGGCTGGGATACGAGCAGTACTTC

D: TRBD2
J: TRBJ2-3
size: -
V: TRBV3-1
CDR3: CASSGRGVKDTQYF
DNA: TGTGCCAGCTCCGGGCGGGGGGTCAAAGATACGCAGTATTTT

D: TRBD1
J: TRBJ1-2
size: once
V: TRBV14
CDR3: CASSQVPGQGGGYTF
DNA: TGTGCCAGCAGCCAAGTACCGGGACAGGGCGGTGGCTACACCTTC

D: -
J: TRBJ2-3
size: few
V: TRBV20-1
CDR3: CSGGTDTQYF
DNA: TGCAGTGGAGGCACAGATACGCAGTATTTT

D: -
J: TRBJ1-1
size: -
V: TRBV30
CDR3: CAWSVPGNTEAFF
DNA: TGTGCCTGGAGTGTGCCGGGGAACACTGAAGCTTTCTTT

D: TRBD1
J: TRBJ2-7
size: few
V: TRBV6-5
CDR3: CASSLQGALSSYEQYF
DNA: TGTGCCAGCAGTCTTCAGGGGGCCCTCTCCTCCTACGAGCAGTACTTC

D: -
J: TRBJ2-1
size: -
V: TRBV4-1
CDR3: CASSQEDSSYNQQFF
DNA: TGCGCCAGCAGCCAAGAAGACAGCTCCTACAATCAGCAGTTCTTC

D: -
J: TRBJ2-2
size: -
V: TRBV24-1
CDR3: CATSDLIAPNTGELFF
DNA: TGTGCCACCAGTGATTTGATAGCACCGAACACCGGGGAGCTGTTTTTT

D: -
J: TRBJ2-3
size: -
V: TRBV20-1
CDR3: CSARVPSRSTDTQYF
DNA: TGCAGTGCTAGAGTGCCGAGCCGGAGCACAGATACGCAGTATTTT

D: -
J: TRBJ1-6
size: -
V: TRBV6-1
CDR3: CASSLLQAGVHF
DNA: TGTGCCAGCAGTTTACTCCAGGCCGGGGTTCACTTT

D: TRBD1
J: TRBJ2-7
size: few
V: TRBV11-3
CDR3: CASRPRDRSPYEQYF
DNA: TGTGCCAGCAGACCCCGGGACAGGAGCCCCTACGAGCAGTACTTC

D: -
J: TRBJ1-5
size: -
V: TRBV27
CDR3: CGSSFPTLNGRARQPQHF
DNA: TGTGGCAGCAGTTTCCCCACTTTAAATGGGAGAGCGCGGCAGCCCCAGCATTTT

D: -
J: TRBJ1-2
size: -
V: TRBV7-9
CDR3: CASSPGRAALYGYTF
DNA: TGTGCCAGCAGCCCTGGGAGGGCAGCCCTCTATGGCTACACCTTC

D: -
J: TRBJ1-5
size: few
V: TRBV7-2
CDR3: CASSSSGPNQPQHF
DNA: TGTGCCAGCAGCTCGTCCGGCCCCAATCAGCCCCAGCATTTT

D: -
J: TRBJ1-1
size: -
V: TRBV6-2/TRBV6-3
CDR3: CASSYWFGGNTEAFF
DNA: TGTGCCAGCAGTTACTGGTTTGGGGGCAACACTGAAGCTTTCTTT

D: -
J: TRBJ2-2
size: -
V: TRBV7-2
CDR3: CASRGGGGNTGELFF
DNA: TGTGCCAGCAGGGGGGGAGGGGGTAACACCGGGGAGCTGTTTTTT

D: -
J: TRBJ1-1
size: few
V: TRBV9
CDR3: CASSAGQNTEAFF
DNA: TGTGCCAGCAGCGCGGGCCAGAACACTGAAGCTTTCTTT

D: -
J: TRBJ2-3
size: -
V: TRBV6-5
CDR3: CASSSWGYGTDTQYF
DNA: TGTGCCAGCAGTTCTTGGGGATACGGCACAGATACGCAGTATTTT

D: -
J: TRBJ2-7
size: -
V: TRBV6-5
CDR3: CASSIAGGFAYEQYF
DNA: TGTGCCAGCAGTATCGCCGGGGGTTTCGCCTACGAGCAGTACTTC

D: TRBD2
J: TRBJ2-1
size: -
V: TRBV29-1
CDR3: CSVGRSGGLSYNEQFF
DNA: TGCAGCGTTGGACGTAGCGGGGGGCTATCCTACAATGAGCAGTTCTTC

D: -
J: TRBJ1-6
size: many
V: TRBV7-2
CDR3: CASSSAAYNSPLHF
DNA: TGTGCCAGCAGCTCAGCAGCTTATAATTCACCCCTCCACTTT

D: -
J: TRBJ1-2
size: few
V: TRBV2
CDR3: CASSETYGYTF
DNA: TGTGCCAGCAGTGAGACCTATGGCTACACCTTC